This TCR beta chain appears in the sequencing data of a study of CD8+CD57+ T cells in acquired aplastic anemia. By flow cytometry, patients selected for sequencing had shown an expansion of CD8+CD57+ cells. Each patient carried a diagnosis of severe acquired aplastic anemia. Both TCR beta VDJ combination and CDR3 sequence profiling were carried out. Genomic DNA was the template for this profiling. From the reads, TCRdb called clonotypes with MiXCR, one entry per CDR3 protein. There are about 180,000 distinct CDR3 sequences in the sample; about 50% occur only once, and roughly 13% lies in the top ten. The CDR3 has 16 residues. From germline, CDR1 is KGHDR and CDR2 SFDVKD. V was trimmed by 0 bases and J by 4 bases, leaving 14 bases between them.

This receptor was identified in a human donor with aplastic anemia. This chain joins TRBV24-1 and TRBJ1-2; no clear D. The sequencing sample was made of sorted CD4+, CD8+, or CD8+CD57+ T cells (not recorded which) from PBMCs. The CDR3 sequence: CATSDLQGRSGYGYTF. In nucleotides, the CDR3 is TGTGCCACCAGTGATTTGCAAGGGCGATCGGGCTATGGCTACACCTTC.